These T cell receptor beta chains were read from a single sample in a study of control samples from healthy donors and cancer patients. Sequencing used immunoSEQ multiplex PCR; TCRdb keeps in-frame clones, though not all of them. This table has around 82,000 clones, roughly 90% appearing once. Sequencing was done on a sample of blood. The source of these receptors is a man between 50 and 59 years old in good health. Each CDR3 is given with its conserved first and last residue. D genes are given only for firm matches. Only part of the rows carry a size: once, few, many, or a class if the clone is expanded.

D gene: .; J gene: TRBJ1-5; V gene: TRBV19; clone size: .; CDR3 DNA: TGTGCCAGTAAGGGACACGCTAGCAATCAGCCCCAGCATTTT; CDR3 protein: CASKGHASNQPQHF
D gene: TRBD1; J gene: TRBJ2-2; V gene: TRBV10-1; clone size: .; CDR3 DNA: TGCGCCAGCAGACAGGGGAACGGGGAGCTGTTTTTT; CDR3 protein: CASRQGNGELFF
D gene: .; J gene: TRBJ2-7; V gene: TRBV27; clone size: .; CDR3 DNA: TGTGCCAGCAGTTTTGGGGGACCCTCCTACGAGCAGTACTTC; CDR3 protein: CASSFGGPSYEQYF
D gene: .; J gene: TRBJ1-5; V gene: TRBV6-5; clone size: once; CDR3 DNA: TGTGCCAGCAGGGGGCTTGGGTCGCTCAATCAGCCCCAGCATTTT; CDR3 protein: CASRGLGSLNQPQHF
D gene: .; J gene: TRBJ2-5; V gene: TRBV6-5; clone size: once; CDR3 DNA: TGTGCCAGCCTGGGAGGGGGGACCCAGTACTTC; CDR3 protein: CASLGGGTQYF
D gene: .; J gene: TRBJ1-5; V gene: TRBV18; clone size: .; CDR3 DNA: TGTGCCAGCTCACCATTAGGTGGACAAGTCAATCAGCCCCAGCATTTT; CDR3 protein: CASSPLGGQVNQPQHF
D gene: .; J gene: TRBJ1-6; V gene: TRBV6-5; clone size: .; CDR3 DNA: TGTGCCAGCAGCAGGACTCAGGGGTACAATTCACCCCTCCACTTT; CDR3 protein: CASSRTQGYNSPLHF
D gene: .; J gene: TRBJ2-5; V gene: TRBV9; clone size: .; CDR3 DNA: TGTGCCAGCAATCGGGCAGGCGGGATCCAAGAGACCCAGTACTTC; CDR3 protein: CASNRAGGIQETQYF
D gene: .; J gene: TRBJ2-1; V gene: TRBV5-1; clone size: .; CDR3 DNA: TGCGCCAGCAGCTGGGACGAGGGTGTGCAGTTCTTC; CDR3 protein: CASSWDEGVQFF
D gene: .; J gene: TRBJ1-5; V gene: TRBV7-8; clone size: .; CDR3 DNA: TGTGCCAGCAGCTTAGATACCAGGGGAGTCTATCAGCCCCAGCATTTT; CDR3 protein: CASSLDTRGVYQPQHF
D gene: TRBD1; J gene: TRBJ2-7; V gene: TRBV27; clone size: .; CDR3 DNA: TGTGCCAGCAGATCCCTTTCAGGGACAGGGCTCTCCTACGAGCAGTACTTC; CDR3 protein: CASRSLSGTGLSYEQYF
D gene: TRBD1; J gene: TRBJ2-2; V gene: TRBV6-5; clone size: .; CDR3 DNA: TGTGCCAGCAGCGCCGGACAGGGGCTAACCGGGGAGCTGTTTTTT; CDR3 protein: CASSAGQGLTGELFF
D gene: .; J gene: TRBJ1-1; V gene: TRBV7-3; clone size: .; CDR3 DNA: TGTGCCAGCAGCTTACATGGGGGCAGGAGAAACACTGAAGCTTTCTTT; CDR3 protein: CASSLHGGRRNTEAFF
D gene: TRBD2; J gene: TRBJ2-5; V gene: TRBV9; clone size: .; CDR3 DNA: TGTGCCAGCAGCGTTCTTACTAGCGGCCAAGAGACCCAGTACTTC; CDR3 protein: CASSVLTSGQETQYF
D gene: .; J gene: TRBJ2-1; V gene: TRBV2; clone size: .; CDR3 DNA: TGTGCCAGCGGATCCCAAATAGAGGAAAATGAGCAGTTCTTC; CDR3 protein: CASGSQIEENEQFF
D gene: TRBD2; J gene: TRBJ2-7; V gene: TRBV5-6; clone size: .; CDR3 DNA: TGTGCCAGCAGCTTCCGTCTAGCGGGGGGACACTACGAGCAGTACTTC; CDR3 protein: CASSFRLAGGHYEQYF
D gene: .; J gene: TRBJ1-3; V gene: TRBV6-1; clone size: .; CDR3 DNA: TGTGCCAGCAGTGAGGAGGACTCTGGAAACACCATATATTTT; CDR3 protein: CASSEEDSGNTIYF
D gene: .; J gene: TRBJ2-7; V gene: TRBV11-2; clone size: .; CDR3 DNA: TGTGCCAGCAGCTTAGGGCAGGGGCGCTCCTACGAGCAGTACTTC; CDR3 protein: CASSLGQGRSYEQYF
D gene: .; J gene: TRBJ1-2; V gene: TRBV2; clone size: .; CDR3 DNA: TGTGCCAGCAGTGAATACAGAATCTATGGCTACACCTTC; CDR3 protein: CASSEYRIYGYTF
D gene: .; J gene: TRBJ2-7; V gene: TRBV5-4; clone size: .; CDR3 DNA: TGTGCCAGCAGCTTGGCAAACTACGAGCAGTACTTC; CDR3 protein: CASSLANYEQYF
D gene: .; J gene: TRBJ2-3; V gene: TRBV6-5; clone size: .; CDR3 DNA: TGTGCCAGCAGCCCACGACAGCGCCGCACAGATACGCAGTATTTT; CDR3 protein: CASSPRQRRTDTQYF
D gene: .; J gene: TRBJ2-5; V gene: TRBV18; clone size: .; CDR3 DNA: TGTGCCAGCTCACCTATGGTCGGGGAGACCCAGTACTTC; CDR3 protein: CASSPMVGETQYF
D gene: .; J gene: TRBJ1-5; V gene: TRBV21-1; clone size: .; CDR3 DNA: TGTGCCAGCAGCGCCCTAGGGAGACAGGGGGTCAATCAGCCCCAGCATTTT; CDR3 protein: CASSALGRQGVNQPQHF
D gene: .; J gene: TRBJ1-3; V gene: TRBV7-2; clone size: .; CDR3 DNA: TGTGCCAGCAGCTTAGGCTGGAACACCATATATTTT; CDR3 protein: CASSLGWNTIYF
D gene: TRBD2; J gene: TRBJ2-5; V gene: TRBV7-3; clone size: .; CDR3 DNA: TGTGCCAGCAGCTTATTAGCGGGGGGGCTAGAGGAGACCCAGTACTTC; CDR3 protein: CASSLLAGGLEETQYF
D gene: .; J gene: TRBJ2-3; V gene: TRBV3-1/TRBV3-2; clone size: .; CDR3 DNA: TGTGCCAGCAGCCCGCTCCCGGGAGCAGATACGCAGTATTTT; CDR3 protein: CASSPLPGADTQYF
D gene: TRBD1; J gene: TRBJ2-7; V gene: TRBV7-9; clone size: .; CDR3 DNA: TGTGCCAGCAGTATAGAACCGGGACAGGGCCTAGACGAGCAGTACTTC; CDR3 protein: CASSIEPGQGLDEQYF
D gene: TRBD1; J gene: TRBJ1-6; V gene: TRBV30; clone size: .; CDR3 DNA: TGTGCCTGGAGGGGGGGACAGAGTGGATATTCACCCCTCCACTTT; CDR3 protein: CAWRGGQSGYSPLHF
D gene: .; J gene: TRBJ1-1; V gene: TRBV11-2; clone size: few; CDR3 DNA: TGTGCCAGCAGCTTAGAGGTGATGGGCACTGAAGCTTTCTTT; CDR3 protein: CASSLEVMGTEAFF
D gene: .; J gene: TRBJ1-2; V gene: TRBV3-1/TRBV3-2; clone size: once; CDR3 DNA: TGTGCCAGCAGCCAAGGAGGGATAGCTAACTATGGCTACACCTTC; CDR3 protein: CASSQGGIANYGYTF
D gene: .; J gene: TRBJ1-1; V gene: TRBV29-1; clone size: .; CDR3 DNA: TGCAGCGTAGGGGCGCCTCAGGGGATGAACACTGAAGCTTTCTTT; CDR3 protein: CSVGAPQGMNTEAFF
D gene: .; J gene: TRBJ2-1; V gene: TRBV10-1; clone size: .; CDR3 DNA: TGCGCCCCGCTCCAAACTAGCAGAGACAATGAGCAGTTCTTC; CDR3 protein: CAPLQTSRDNEQFF
D gene: TRBD1; J gene: TRBJ1-2; V gene: TRBV30; clone size: once; CDR3 DNA: TGTGCCTGGAGTGACACAGGGGGCTTCGCCTATGGCTACACCTTC; CDR3 protein: CAWSDTGGFAYGYTF
D gene: .; J gene: TRBJ2-7; V gene: TRBV6-1; clone size: once; CDR3 DNA: TGTGCCAGCAGTGAAGGGCGGATCTCCTACGAGCAGTACTTC; CDR3 protein: CASSEGRISYEQYF
D gene: .; J gene: TRBJ2-3; V gene: TRBV12-5; clone size: .; CDR3 DNA: TGTGCTAGTGGTTTGGTACTAGGGGGCACAGATACGCAGTATTTT; CDR3 protein: CASGLVLGGTDTQYF
D gene: .; J gene: TRBJ2-7; V gene: TRBV11-2; clone size: .; CDR3 DNA: TGTGCCAGCAGCTTACGACTTTCCTACGAGCAGTACTTC; CDR3 protein: CASSLRLSYEQYF
D gene: .; J gene: TRBJ1-1; V gene: TRBV5-1; clone size: once; CDR3 DNA: TGCGCCAGCAGCTCCGAATGGGAGGGTAGGCGCACTGAAGCTTTCTTT; CDR3 protein: CASSSEWEGRRTEAFF
D gene: .; J gene: TRBJ1-2; V gene: TRBV3-1/TRBV3-2; clone size: .; CDR3 DNA: TGTGCCAGCAGCTCAAGTCCCAACTATGGCTACACCTTC; CDR3 protein: CASSSSPNYGYTF
D gene: TRBD2; J gene: TRBJ2-3; V gene: TRBV18; clone size: .; CDR3 DNA: TGTGCCAGCTCACCCATGATGGCATGGCGGGGGGGCAGAGATACGCAGTATTTT; CDR3 protein: CASSPMMAWRGGRDTQYF
D gene: TRBD2; J gene: TRBJ2-2; V gene: TRBV5-6; clone size: .; CDR3 DNA: TGTGCCAGCAGCTTGTTTAGCGGGGGGGCCTGGAACACCGGGGAGCTGTTTTTT; CDR3 protein: CASSLFSGGAWNTGELFF